This T cell receptor (beta chain) was identified during a study of cytomegalovirus exposure and HLA in healthy donors. Clones were read by immunoSEQ multiplex PCR, and TCRdb kept only the in-frame ones, dropping some. The table shows about 250,000 clones, with about 90% occurring only once. In this sample, this clone turned up a few times. The donors were in the roughly 120-subject validation cohort; that cohort was separate from the roughly 700-subject first cohort. Germline values: CDR1 SGHVS, CDR2 FQNEAQ. The CDR3 contains 12 residues. Trimming stripped 1 base from V and 5 bases from J, with 5 bases between.

Sequences were obtained from PBMCs. The V call is TRBV7-8, the J call TRBJ1-1; D not certain. This sequence originates from a man between 18 and 35 years old in good health and CMV-seropositive. The CDR3 DNA reads TGTGCCAGCAGCTTAGGGCCGACTGAAGCTTTCTTT. As protein: CASSLGPTEAFF.